These 2 T cell receptor beta chains came from one sample sequenced in a study of identical twins. Each CDR3 protein is one row after TCRdb ran MiXCR on the 5' RACE reads. The repertoire includes a few hundred thousand distinct CDR3 sequences, about 24% of them detected once, and 2.5% to 3.5% sits in the top ten. This sample was also put to use in a study of T cells expressing NK-cell markers.

The sample taken for sequencing was CD4+ T cells sorted from blood. The receptors derive from a young woman in good health.

This clonotype has more than one count but fewer than ten. The gene calls are TRBV21-1 and TRBJ1-1; the D call in the table, TRBD1, was not verified against the DNA. TRBV21-1 is a pseudogene locus. The CDR3 runs 14 residues. The CDR3 loop is CTERSRGANTEAFF. The CDR3 DNA follows: TGCACGGAGAGAAGTAGGGGCGCGAACACTGAAGCTTTCTTT.

The rearrangement links TRBV2 to TRBJ2-1, with 8 positions matching TRBD2. The CDR3 totals 14 residues. With V trimmed by 7 bases and J by 8 bases, 10 bases remained unmatched. CDR1 and CDR2 from the germline V gene are SNHLY and FYNNEI. The DNA of the CDR3 is TGTGCCAGCACCCTCCGGGGGGGCCTATATGAGCAGTTCTTC. This gives the protein CASTLRGGLYEQFF.